The 6 T cell receptor beta chains below all came from one sample that was sequenced in a study of blood T cell repertoires in COVID-19. Assay used: immunoSEQ multiplex PCR; TCRdb lists only in-frame clones, some missing. The table records 310,000 or so clones, about 87% of them present only once. The sample comprised peripheral blood. The receptors were sampled from a man between 25 and 39 years old with COVID-19, enrolled during active disease.

The V gene is TRBV5-1, the J gene TRBJ1-2; 9 bases line up with TRBD1. The CDR3 is 13 residues long. Unmatched junction bases numbered 6, after V lost 4 bases and J lost 8 bases. Germline V gives CDR1 SGHRS, CDR2 YFSETQ. The CDR3 loop is CASSITGGDGYTF. The DNA of the CDR3 is TGCGCCAGCAGCATCACAGGGGGCGACGGCTACACCTTC.

The V and J genes are TRBV21-1 and TRBJ2-1; TRBD2 is the table's D call, not checked against the DNA. TRBV21-1 is reported as a pseudogene. This CDR3 comprises 15 residues. CDR3 DNA sequence: TGTGCCAGCAGCAAATTTTCCGGCGGGGGGAATGAGCAGTTCTTC. Translating gives CASSKFSGGGNEQFF.

CDR3 loop: CASSRDRRETEAFF. The CDR3 DNA is TGTGCCAGCAGCCGGGATAGACGGGAGACTGAAGCTTTCTTT. The rearrangement links TRBV5-6 to TRBJ1-1; D call uncertain. Between the trimmed V and J ends, which lost 4 bases and 5 bases, there was a span of 15 bases. The CDR3 length is 14 residues. Germline loops: CDR1 SGHDT, CDR2 YYEEEE.

The chain couples TRBV5-4 to TRBJ2-3; D unresolved. CDR1 is SGHNT, CDR2 YYREEE, per germline (reference sequence). The CDR3 consists of 15 residues. V lost 2 bases and J lost 2, with 12 bases in between. In nucleotides, the CDR3 is TGTGCCAGCAGCTTTGTGTCAGTCTTCACAGATACGCAGTATTTT. Protein sequence: CASSFVSVFTDTQYF.

The rearrangement joins TRBV5-1 to TRBJ2-1, with 7 nucleotides matching TRBD1. V lost 1 base, J lost 4 bases, and 11 bases stayed unmatched. The V gene's germline CDR1 is SGHRS and CDR2 YFSETQ. This CDR3 is 17 amino acids long. CDR3 amino acids: CASSLPKGQDPYNEQFF. In DNA, the CDR3 is TGCGCCAGCAGCTTGCCCAAAGGACAGGACCCGTACAATGAGCAGTTCTTC.

This chain connects TRBV18 to TRBJ2-1; D is uncertain. Germline values: CDR1 KGHSH, CDR2 LQKENI. V was pared by 4 bases and J by 5 bases, with 9 bases between. The CDR3 consists of 13 residues. The CDR3 spells CASSLLRDNEQFF. DNA for the CDR3: TGTGCCAGCTCACTGCTTCGAGACAATGAGCAGTTCTTC.